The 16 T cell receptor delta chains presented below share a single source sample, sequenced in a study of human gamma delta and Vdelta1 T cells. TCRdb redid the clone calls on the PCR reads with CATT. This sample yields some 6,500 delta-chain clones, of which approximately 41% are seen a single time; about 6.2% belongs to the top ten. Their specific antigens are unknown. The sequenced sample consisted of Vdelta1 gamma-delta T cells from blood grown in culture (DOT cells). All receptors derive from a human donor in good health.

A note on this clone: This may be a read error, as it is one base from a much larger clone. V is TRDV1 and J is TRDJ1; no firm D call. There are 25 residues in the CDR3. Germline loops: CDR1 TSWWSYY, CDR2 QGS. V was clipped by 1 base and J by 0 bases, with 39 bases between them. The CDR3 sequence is CALGEPPGPVLPAITSERYTDKLIF. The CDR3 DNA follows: TGTGCTCTTGGGGAACCTCCGGGACCCGTACTCCCTGCTATTACTAGCGAAAGGTACACCGATAAACTCATCTTT.

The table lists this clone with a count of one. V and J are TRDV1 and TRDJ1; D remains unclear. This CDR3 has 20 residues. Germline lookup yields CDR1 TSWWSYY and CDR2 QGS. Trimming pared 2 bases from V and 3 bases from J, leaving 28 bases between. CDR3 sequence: CALGEEGLPRGYKVSDKLIF. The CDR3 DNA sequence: TGTGCTCTTGGGGAAGAAGGGCTCCCACGGGGTTATAAGGTGTCCGATAAACTCATCTTT.

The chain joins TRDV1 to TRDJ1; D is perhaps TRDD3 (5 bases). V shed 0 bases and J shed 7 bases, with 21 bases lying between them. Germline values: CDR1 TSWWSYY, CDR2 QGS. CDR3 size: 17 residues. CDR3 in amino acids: CALGELVWPGGLAKLIF. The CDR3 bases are TGTGCTCTTGGGGAACTAGTTTGGCCCGGGGGTTTAGCTAAACTCATCTTT.

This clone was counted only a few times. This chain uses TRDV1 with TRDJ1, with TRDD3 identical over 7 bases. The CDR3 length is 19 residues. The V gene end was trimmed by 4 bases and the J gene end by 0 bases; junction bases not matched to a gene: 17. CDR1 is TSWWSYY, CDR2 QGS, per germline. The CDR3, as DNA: TGTGCTCTTGGGGGGCCGGGGATAGGGTTAGTGTCGTACACCGATAAACTCATCTTT. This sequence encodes CALGGPGIGLVSYTDKLIF.

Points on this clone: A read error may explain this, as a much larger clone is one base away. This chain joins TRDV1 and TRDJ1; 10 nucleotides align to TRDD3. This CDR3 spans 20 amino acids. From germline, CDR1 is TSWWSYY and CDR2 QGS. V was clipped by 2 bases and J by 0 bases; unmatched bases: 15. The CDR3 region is CALGEIRPYRTGGYTDKLIF. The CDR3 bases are TGTGCTCTTGGGGAAATCCGGCCCTACCGTACTGGGGGATACACCGATAAACTCATCTTT.

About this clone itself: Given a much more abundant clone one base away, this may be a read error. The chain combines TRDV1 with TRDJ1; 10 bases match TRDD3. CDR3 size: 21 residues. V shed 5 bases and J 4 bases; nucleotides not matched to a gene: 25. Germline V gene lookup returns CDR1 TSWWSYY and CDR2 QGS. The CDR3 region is CALGNQKDSYVGGGYYDKLIF. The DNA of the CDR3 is TGTGCTCTTGGGAACCAAAAAGACTCCTACGTTGGTGGGGGATACTACGATAAACTCATCTTT.

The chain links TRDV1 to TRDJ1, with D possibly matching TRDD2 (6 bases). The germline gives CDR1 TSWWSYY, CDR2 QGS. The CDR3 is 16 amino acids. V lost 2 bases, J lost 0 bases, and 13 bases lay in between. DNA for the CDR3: TGTGCTCTTGGGGAATCTCCTACTCTAAACACCGATAAACTCATCTTT. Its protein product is CALGESPTLNTDKLIF.

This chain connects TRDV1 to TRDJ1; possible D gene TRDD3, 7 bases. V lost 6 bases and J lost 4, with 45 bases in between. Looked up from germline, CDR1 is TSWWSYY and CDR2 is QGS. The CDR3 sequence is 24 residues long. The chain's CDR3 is CALGTELGLPHLKWGRRARDKLIF. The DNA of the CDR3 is TGTGCTCTTGGCACCGAACTCGGCCTTCCCCACCTAAAGTGGGGGAGAAGGGCCCGCGATAAACTCATCTTT.

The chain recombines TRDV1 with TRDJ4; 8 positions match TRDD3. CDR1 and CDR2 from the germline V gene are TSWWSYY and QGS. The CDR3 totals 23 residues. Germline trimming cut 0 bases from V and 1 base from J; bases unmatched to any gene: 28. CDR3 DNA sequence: TGTGCTCTTGGGGAACTTATCCGAGCGCCTCCCCCGCCCAAATGGGGGGGATACAGACCCCTGATCTTT. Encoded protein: CALGELIRAPPPPKWGGYRPLIF.

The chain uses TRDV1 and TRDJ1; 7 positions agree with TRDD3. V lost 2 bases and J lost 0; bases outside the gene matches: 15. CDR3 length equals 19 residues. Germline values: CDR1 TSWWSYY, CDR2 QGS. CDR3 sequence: CALGEVVRTGDYYTDKLIF. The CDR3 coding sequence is TGTGCTCTTGGGGAAGTAGTCCGTACTGGGGATTATTACACCGATAAACTCATCTTT.

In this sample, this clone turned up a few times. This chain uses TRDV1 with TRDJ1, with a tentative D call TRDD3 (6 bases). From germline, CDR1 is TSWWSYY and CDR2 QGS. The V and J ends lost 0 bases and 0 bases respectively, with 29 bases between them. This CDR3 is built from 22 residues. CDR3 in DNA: TGTGCTCTTGGGGAACTGGGTCTACGCCCGTACTGGGAACTCGCGAACACCGATAAACTCATCTTT. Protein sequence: CALGELGLRPYWELANTDKLIF.

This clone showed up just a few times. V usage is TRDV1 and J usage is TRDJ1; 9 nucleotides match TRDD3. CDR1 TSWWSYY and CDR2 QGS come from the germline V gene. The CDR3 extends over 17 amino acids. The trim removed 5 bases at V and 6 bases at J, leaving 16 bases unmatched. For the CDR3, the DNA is TGTGCTCTTGGGCAAGCGGGTTTGGGTGCTGGGGGATATAAACTCATCTTT. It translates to CALGQAGLGAGGYKLIF.

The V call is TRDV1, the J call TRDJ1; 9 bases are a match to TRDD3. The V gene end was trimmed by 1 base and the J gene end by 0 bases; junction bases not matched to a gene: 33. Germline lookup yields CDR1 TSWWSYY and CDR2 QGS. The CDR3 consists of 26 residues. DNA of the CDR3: TGTGCTCTTGGGGAACCACATAAAGTGAGACACGTTGGTCGCCTGGGGGATTCCTCTTACACCGATAAACTCATCTTT. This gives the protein CALGEPHKVRHVGRLGDSSYTDKLIF.

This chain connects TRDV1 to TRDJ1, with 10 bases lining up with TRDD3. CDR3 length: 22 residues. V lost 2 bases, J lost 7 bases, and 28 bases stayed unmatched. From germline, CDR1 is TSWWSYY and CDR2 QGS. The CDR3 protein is CALGEYPPSPLGDIPRVSKLIF. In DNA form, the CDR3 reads TGTGCTCTTGGGGAATACCCTCCTTCCCCTCTGGGGGATATCCCTCGGGTTAGTAAACTCATCTTT.

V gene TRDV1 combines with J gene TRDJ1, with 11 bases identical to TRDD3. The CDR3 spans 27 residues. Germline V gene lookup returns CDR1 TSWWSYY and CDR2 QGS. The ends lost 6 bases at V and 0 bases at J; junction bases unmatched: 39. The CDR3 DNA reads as TGTGCTCTTGGAGTAACCGGGGGTAGCTGGGGGATACTTGAAGTGAGGCTACGCCATTCCTACACCGATAAACTCATCTTT. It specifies CALGVTGGSWGILEVRLRHSYTDKLIF.

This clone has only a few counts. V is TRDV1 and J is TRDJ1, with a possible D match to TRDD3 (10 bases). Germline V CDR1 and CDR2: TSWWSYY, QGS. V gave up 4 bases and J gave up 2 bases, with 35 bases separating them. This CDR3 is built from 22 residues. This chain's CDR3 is CALGGDLRKAFLLGDCTDKLIF. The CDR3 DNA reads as TGTGCTCTTGGGGGCGACCTACGGAAGGCCTTCCTACTGGGGGATTGTACCGATAAACTCATCTTT.